This TCR beta chain was captured in a study of blood T cells in healthy people across ages. Study-wide results and caveats: In older individuals, TCR beta diversity per million T cells was lower, falling roughly linearly with age.

With a J-beta primer mix and a sample-barcoded 5' primer, a second PCR ran 7 to 11 cycles. A single record per CDR3 protein comes from TCRdb applying MiXCR to the 5' RACE reads. Here the sample spans 750,000 to 1,000,000 distinct CDR3 sequences, 29% being singletons. Comments on this clonotype: The target antigen is unknown.

Germline CDR1 is MNHEY and CDR2 is SVGEGT. The CDR3 consists of 15 residues. Trimming stripped 6 bases from V and 4 bases from J, with 17 bases between. These same data were also listed under a study on T cells of mothers and their children. That publication notes: Each 15 ul cDNA reaction used approximately 1.6 ug RNA; all RNA was used. Mothers and children who were related shared slightly more overlap than unrelated pairs, but not significantly more.

Sequencing input: blood. The origin of this receptor is a woman in her 40s in good health. The V and J genes are TRBV6-2 or TRBV6-3 and TRBJ2-3, with D perhaps TRBD2 (5 bases). This chain's CDR3 is CASSSPSRLADTQYF. The CDR3 DNA reads TGTGCCAGCAGCAGTCCTAGCCGATTGGCAGATACGCAGTATTTT.